Presented here are 4 T cell receptor beta chains from one specimen sequenced in a study of blood T cell repertoires in COVID-19. Profiled with immunoSEQ multiplex PCR; TCRdb holds only in-frame clones, not every one. Found here are about 150,000 clones, 80% to 85% of them singletons; the top ten hold approximately 11%. Sequencing was done on a sample of peripheral blood. The receptors were gathered from a man between 65 and 79 years old with active or convalescent COVID-19.

J is TRBJ1-5 and V is TRBV6-2 or TRBV6-3; a weak D match, TRBD1 (6 bases). Looked up from germline, CDR1 is MNHEY and CDR2 is SVGEGT. V was shortened by 2 bases and J by 8 bases, with 13 bases between the two germline ends. There are 14 residues in the CDR3. The CDR3 sequence: CASSYASDSKPQHF. DNA of the CDR3: TGTGCCAGCAGTTACGCCTCGGACAGTAAGCCCCAGCATTTT.

For this clone: At one end, the junction sequence differs from germline, possibly due to a read error. The chain carries TRBV19 and TRBJ2-5; 9 nucleotides match TRBD1. In germline, CDR1 is LNHDA, CDR2 SQIVND (reference sequence). There are 16 residues in the CDR3. CDR3 residues: CASSPTGQGGQKTQYF. DNA for the CDR3: TGTGCCAGTAGTCCTACGGGACAGGGAGGCCAAAAGACCCAGTACTTC.

This clone was seen at least ten times. This chain links TRBV7-6 with TRBJ1-2, with 10 bases that match TRBD1. The CDR3 has 13 amino acids. The trim removed 5 bases at V and 7 bases at J, leaving 4 bases unmatched. Germline CDR1 reads SGHVS; CDR2 reads FNYEAQ. The CDR3 bases are TGTGCCAGCAGCGCACGACAGGGGGCTGGCTACACCTTC. Residues: CASSARQGAGYTF.

The table lists this clone with a count of one. The gene calls are TRBV2 and TRBJ2-1, with D possibly matching TRBD2 (6 bases). The CDR3 spans 15 residues. With 6 bases removed from V and 3 bases from J, the gap between germline ends came to 15 bases. The germline V gene has CDR1 SNHLY and CDR2 FYNNEI. Written as DNA, the CDR3 is TGTGCCAGCAGGCGGACTACTCTAGGCTACAATGAGCAGTTCTTC. This codes for CASRRTTLGYNEQFF.